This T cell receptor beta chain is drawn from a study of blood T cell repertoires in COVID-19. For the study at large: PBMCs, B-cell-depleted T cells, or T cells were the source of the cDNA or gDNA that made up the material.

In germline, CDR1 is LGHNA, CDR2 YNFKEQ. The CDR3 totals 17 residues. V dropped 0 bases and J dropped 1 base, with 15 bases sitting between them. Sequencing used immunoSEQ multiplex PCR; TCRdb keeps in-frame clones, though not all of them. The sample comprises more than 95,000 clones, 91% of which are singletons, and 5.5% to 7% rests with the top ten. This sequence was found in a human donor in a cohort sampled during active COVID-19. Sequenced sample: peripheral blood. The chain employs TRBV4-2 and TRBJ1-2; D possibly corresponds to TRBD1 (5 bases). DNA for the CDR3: TGTGCCAGCAGCCAAGAGGGGGGTTTGATAGTTAACTATGGCTACACCTTC. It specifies CASSQEGGLIVNYGYTF.